What follows is one T cell receptor (beta chain) and its context. The antigen is not known. Losses at the gene ends were 3 bases for V and 7 bases for J; bases not matched to a gene: 7. Germline values: CDR1 SGHRS, CDR2 YFSETQ. The CDR3 consists of 14 residues. This sample is drawn from a study of spatial heterogeneity in lung cancer. Study background: The donors, around 71 patients with untreated early-stage non-small cell lung cancer, provided the samples. PBMC collected at follow-up were sequenced when available, a median of around two years after resection. The mean occurrence of each unique TCR and UMI combination in raw reads exceeded ten.

Documented time point: blood at routine non-recurrence follow-up after resection. Frozen PBMC, nontumor lung or tumor provided whole RNA, which was sequenced unsorted. Findings of the study overall: Ubiquitous expanded tumor TCRs appeared in blood more at resection than follow-up.

A single record per CDR3 protein comes from TCRdb applying MiXCR to the 5' RACE reads. The sample includes some 120,000 distinct CDR3 sequences, roughly an eighth of them seen just once. Sequenced material: PBMCs, taken at follow-up. The clonotype originates from a male donor with early-stage non-small cell lung cancer. The rearrangement uses TRBV5-1 and TRBJ1-1, with 9 bases fitting TRBD1. Here the CDR3 DNA reads TGCGCCAGCAGCTGGGGACAGGGTATCAATGAAGCTTTCTTT. As protein: CASSWGQGINEAFF. Full variable domain (outside the CDR3, taken from reference TRBV5-1 and TRBJ1-1): KAGVTQTPRYLIKTRGQQVTLSCSPISGHRSVSWYQQTPGQGLQFLFEYFSETQRNKGNFPGRFSGRQFSNSRSEMNVSTLELGDSALYLCASSWGQGINEAFFGQGTRLTVV.